This entry features one T cell receptor (beta chain) sequence. This sample was included in a study of OX40 agonist ivuxolimab in advanced cancers. CDR3 length: 14 amino acids. The germline CDR1 and CDR2 sequences are SGHTA and FQGNSA. V shed 5 bases, J shed 7 bases, and the junction held 8 bases outside the gene matches. Sequencing was performed with immunoSEQ multiplex PCR; in TCRdb, only in-frame clones are kept and a portion is missing. This sample has around 80,000 clones, with roughly nine tenths found just once. Sequenced here: CD4+ or CD8+ T cells sorted from blood, sampled in a trial of the OX40 agonist ivuxolimab. This sequence originates from an adult with an advanced solid tumor such as melanoma, head and neck, liver or kidney cancer. The rearrangement joins TRBV7-2 to TRBJ2-4; 7 bases align to TRBD1. This chain's CDR3 is CASSAPTGSNIQYF. DNA of the CDR3: TGTGCCAGCAGCGCCCCGACAGGGTCGAACATTCAGTACTTC.